This is a list of T cell receptor beta chains from one sample in a study of molecular identifiers for immune sequencing clone quantification. TCRdb called the PCR reads again in MiXCR, with one record for every CDR3 protein. The sample shows roughly 300,000 distinct CDR3 sequences, 24% of them seen only once. The sequenced sample was naive CD8+ T cells from blood, with Jurkat cell RNA spiked in. These receptors were taken from a human donor in good health. Some libraries in this study had Jurkat cell RNA spiked in. Each CDR3 is given with its conserved first and last residue. Fields, in order: clone size, J gene, V gene, D gene, CDR3 protein, CDR3 DNA. A D gene is named only where the DNA matches it firmly. Only some rows state a clone size, as once, few, many or a class for expanded clones.

few TRBJ2-7 TRBV11-2 - CASSCLLGEQYF TGTGCCAGCAGCTGTTTGCTGGGGGAGCAGTACTTC
once TRBJ2-3 TRBV12-3/TRBV12-4 TRBD2 CAGMKGLVHLDTQYF TGTGCCGGTATGAAGGGACTAGTGCATTTAGATACGCAGTATTTT
- TRBJ2-2 TRBV6-1 TRBD2 CASSAWFRSGRPGELFF TGTGCCAGCAGTGCTTGGTTCAGGAGCGGGAGACCCGGGGAGCTGTTTTTT
- TRBJ2-5 TRBV6-5 TRBD1 CASSCPDRVQETQYF TGTGCCAGCAGTTGCCCGGACAGGGTCCAAGAGACCCAGTACTTC
- TRBJ2-3 TRBV4-3 - CASSGEGADTQYF TGCGCCAGCAGCGGTGAAGGGGCAGATACGCAGTATTTT
- TRBJ1-2 TRBV11-2 - CASSSLMDSINYGYTF TGTGCCAGCAGCTCCCTAATGGACAGCATTAACTATGGCTACACCTTC
many TRBJ2-7 TRBV6-5 TRBD1 CASSPRTGGYEQYF TGTGCCAGCAGTCCCAGGACAGGGGGCTACGAGCAGTACTTC
few TRBJ2-7 TRBV23-1 TRBD1 CASSQSLRDRGASSYEQYF TGCGCCAGCAGTCAATCGCTCCGGGACAGGGGCGCTAGCTCCTACGAGCAGTACTTC
- TRBJ2-1 TRBV5-1 - CASRANSNEQFF TGCGCCAGCAGGGCCAACAGCAATGAGCAGTTCTTC
- TRBJ1-1 TRBV27 - CASSRSFARGTEAFF TGTGCCAGCAGTCGCTCCTTCGCAAGGGGCACTGAAGCTTTCTTT
- TRBJ2-7 TRBV7-9 TRBD1 CACSFGTGTNEQYF TGTGCCTGCAGCTTCGGGACAGGGACAAACGAGCAGTACTTC
few TRBJ2-7 TRBV14 TRBD1 CASSQGRGQGYEQYF TGTGCCAGCAGCCAAGGAAGAGGACAGGGCTACGAGCAGTACTTC
few TRBJ2-1 TRBV30 - CAWSSPHEQFF TGTGCCTGGAGTTCCCCCCATGAGCAGTTCTTC
- TRBJ2-5 TRBV20-1 - CSARATEETQYF TGCAGTGCTAGAGCTACGGAAGAGACCCAGTACTTC
- TRBJ1-1 TRBV20-1 - CSAKSGSPNTEAFF TGCAGTGCTAAGTCCGGGAGCCCGAACACTGAAGCTTTCTTT
many TRBJ1-2 TRBV12-5 - CASGSTGYGYTF TGTGCTAGTGGTTCCACAGGGTACGGCTACACCTTC
- TRBJ1-5 TRBV9 - CASNPGQPNQPQHF TGTGCCAGTAACCCGGGACAACCCAATCAGCCCCAGCATTTT
few TRBJ2-3 TRBV6-1 TRBD2 CASSESLAGVETDTQYF TGTGCCAGCAGTGAGTCACTAGCGGGAGTGGAAACAGATACGCAGTATTTT
few TRBJ2-7 TRBV5-1 - CASSISASSYEQYF TGCGCCAGCAGTATCTCAGCAAGCTCCTACGAGCAGTACTTC
many TRBJ2-3 TRBV7-6 TRBD1 CASSLTGRTDTQYF TGTGCCAGCAGCTTGACAGGGCGCACAGATACGCAGTATTTT
- TRBJ2-5 TRBV19 - CASSILVGRNQETQYF TGTGCCAGTAGTATCCTAGTCGGACGGAATCAAGAGACCCAGTACTTC
once TRBJ2-5 TRBV27 TRBD1 CASSPSTGAREPQYF TGTGCCAGCAGTCCCTCGACAGGGGCTCGAGAGCCCCAGTACTTC
many TRBJ2-2 TRBV6-5 - CASSYSNTALRTGELFF TGTGCCAGCAGTTATTCTAATACAGCCCTGAGGACCGGGGAGCTGTTTTTT
many TRBJ2-7 TRBV5-1 TRBD1 CASSFTGGAEQYF TGCGCCAGCAGTTTTACAGGGGGCGCGGAGCAGTACTTC
few TRBJ2-7 TRBV7-4 - CASLVGQGRSYEQYF TGTGCCAGCCTCGTCGGGCAGGGTCGGTCCTACGAGCAGTACTTC
few TRBJ2-3 TRBV11-2 TRBD2 CASSSSPGEAGVPDTQYF TGTGCCAGCAGCTCTTCCCCCGGAGAAGCGGGAGTTCCAGATACGCAGTATTTT
many TRBJ2-1 TRBV25-1 - CASRGNRISSYNEQFF TGTGCCAGCAGGGGGAACAGGATTAGCTCCTACAATGAGCAGTTCTTC
few TRBJ2-3 TRBV13 TRBD2 CASSKGLADTQYF TGTGCCAGCAGCAAGGGACTAGCGGATACGCAGTATTTT
few TRBJ1-1 TRBV6-1 - CASSEVDLNTEAFF TGTGCCAGCAGTGAAGTGGACCTGAACACTGAAGCTTTCTTT
few TRBJ2-5 TRBV12-3/TRBV12-4 - CASSLAPGGRETQYF TGTGCCAGCAGTTTAGCGCCGGGCGGTAGAGAGACCCAGTACTTC